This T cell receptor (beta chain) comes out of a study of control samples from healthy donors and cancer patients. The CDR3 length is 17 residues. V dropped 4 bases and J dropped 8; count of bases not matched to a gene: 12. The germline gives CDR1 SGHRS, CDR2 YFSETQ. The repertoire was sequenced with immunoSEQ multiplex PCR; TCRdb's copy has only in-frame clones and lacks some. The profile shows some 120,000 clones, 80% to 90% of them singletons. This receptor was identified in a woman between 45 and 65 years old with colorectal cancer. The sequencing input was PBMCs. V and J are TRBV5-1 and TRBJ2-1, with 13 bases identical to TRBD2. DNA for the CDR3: TGCGCCAGCAGCGGCAGACTAGCGGGAGGCCATTTGGATGAGCAGTTCTTC. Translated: CASSGRLAGGHLDEQFF.